The 28 T cell receptor beta chains below were found in one sample sequenced in a study of cytomegalovirus exposure and HLA in healthy donors. The PCR used 60 Vbeta and 13 Jbeta primers. Some clones are missing from TCRdb's copy, which holds only in-frame ones; the method was immunoSEQ multiplex PCR. The sample features 85,000 to 90,000 clones, with approximately 15% in its top ten. Sequencing was performed on PBMCs. The receptors derive from a man in his fifties or sixties in good health and CMV-seropositive.

V gene TRBV7-6 combines with J gene TRBJ1-2; 8 bases are shared with TRBD1. J lost 0 bases, V lost 1 base, and 4 bases had no gene match. CDR1 SGHVS and CDR2 FNYEAQ come from the germline V gene. CDR3 size: 16 residues. The CDR3 DNA sequence: TGTGCCAGCAGCTTAGGACAGGGGACAGCTAACTATGGCTACACCTTC. Translated: CASSLGQGTANYGYTF. Using reference TRBV7-6 and TRBJ1-2 for the parts outside the CDR3, the full variable domain is GAGVSQSPRYKVTKRGQDVALRCDPISGHVSLYWYRQALGQGPEFLTYFNYEAQQDKSGLPNDRFSAERPEGSISTLTIQRTEQRDSAMYRCASSLGQGTANYGYTFGSGTRLTVV.

The genes are TRBV11-3 and TRBJ2-1, with 13 nucleotides matching TRBD2. J lost 10 bases, V lost 6 bases, and 9 bases had no gene match. The CDR3 length is 15 residues. Looked up from germline, CDR1 is SGHNT and CDR2 is YENEEA. CDR3 amino acids: CASRLTSGRALEQFF. Written as DNA, the CDR3 is TGTGCCAGCAGATTAACTAGCGGGAGGGCTCTGGAGCAGTTCTTC.

J is TRBJ2-7 and V is TRBV7-9, with 7 positions matching TRBD2. The CDR3 contains 16 residues. CDR1 is SEHNR and CDR2 is FQNEAQ in the germline V gene (reference sequence). Germline trimming cut 5 bases from V and 3 bases from J; bases unmatched to any gene: 13. The CDR3 here is CASSPWGGAASYEQYF. CDR3 bases: TGTGCCAGCAGCCCTTGGGGGGGAGCGGCTAGCTACGAGCAGTACTTC.

This sequence joins TRBV19 and TRBJ2-5, with D possibly being TRBD1 (6 bases). Germline V gene lookup returns CDR1 LNHDA and CDR2 SQIVND (reference sequence). With 8 bases removed from V and 1 base from J, the gap between germline ends came to 17 bases. The CDR3 has 15 amino acids. DNA of the CDR3: TGTGCCAGTTCCGTTCGGGGACACTCCCAAGAGACCCAGTACTTC. As protein: CASSVRGHSQETQYF.

V gene TRBV11-3 combines with J gene TRBJ2-1; D is ambiguous. The CDR3 runs 16 residues. Germline CDR1 reads SGHNT; CDR2 reads YENEEA. Trimming cost V 2 bases and J 2 bases, with 13 bases left between them. In nucleotides, the CDR3 is TGTGCCAGCAGCTTACGCCCAGGCTCAACCTACAATGAGCAGTTCTTC. This encodes CASSLRPGSTYNEQFF.

The CDR3 DNA reads as TGCGCCAGCAGCCAAGATCGGACAGGGCGAGATGGCTACACCTTC. Its translation: CASSQDRTGRDGYTF. This rearrangement joins TRBV4-3 to TRBJ1-2, with 8 bases that match TRBD1. Trimming removed 0 bases from V and 6 bases from J; junction bases left unmatched: 6. Germline CDR1 LGHNA, CDR2 YSLEER. The CDR3 runs to 15 residues.

This rearrangement joins TRBV6-5 to TRBJ1-1; 9 nucleotides agree with TRBD1. V lost 10 bases, J lost 1 base, and 10 bases stayed unmatched. Germline CDR1 is MNHEY and CDR2 is SVGAGI. The CDR3 sequence is 15 residues long. As DNA, the CDR3 is TGTGCCACCAAGGGACAGGGAATCCGGAACACTGAAGCTTTCTTT. The encoded protein is CATKGQGIRNTEAFF.

The chain recombines TRBV18 with TRBJ2-3; D is undetermined. The V end lost 6 bases, the J end lost 3 bases, and 19 bases lay between the germline ends. The CDR3 is 16 residues long. The germline gives CDR1 KGHSH, CDR2 LQKENI. Here the CDR3 DNA reads TGTGCCAGCTCCCTGCTTGCCAGGCCCCCTACAGATACGCAGTATTTT. Protein sequence: CASSLLARPPTDTQYF.

The V gene is TRBV7-2, the J gene TRBJ2-3, with D maybe TRBD2 (5 bases). Germline V gives CDR1 SGHTA, CDR2 FQGNSA. Deletions cut 4 bases from V and 1 base from J, with 12 bases between. This CDR3 region has 15 residues. CDR3 DNA sequence: TGTGCCAGCAGCTCCGGAGGACCGGGCACAGATACGCAGTATTTT. Encoded protein: CASSSGGPGTDTQYF.

CDR3 DNA sequence: TGTGCCAGCCTCGGGACTAGCGGGGCCTCCTACAATGAGCAGTTCTTC. Its translation: CASLGTSGASYNEQFF. The V and J genes are TRBV28 and TRBJ2-1; 13 bases are shared with TRBD2. J was trimmed by 0 bases and V by 8 bases; bases with no gene match: 4. Germline V CDR1 and CDR2: MDHEN, SYDVKM. The CDR3 covers 16 residues.

This rearrangement joins TRBV5-1 to TRBJ1-2; D possibly corresponds to TRBD1 (5 bases). This CDR3 spans 20 amino acids. Per germline, CDR1 SGHRS and CDR2 YFSETQ. The V gene lost 2 bases and the J gene lost 6 bases, with 32 bases spanning the gap. The CDR3 reads CASSFNSNKTPRQPLNGYTF. The CDR3 DNA is TGCGCCAGCAGCTTCAACAGCAACAAGACCCCTAGACAGCCACTTAATGGCTACACCTTC. Together with reference TRBV5-1 and TRBJ1-2, the CDR3 gives the full variable domain: KAGVTQTPRYLIKTRGQQVTLSCSPISGHRSVSWYQQTPGQGLQFLFEYFSETQRNKGNFPGRFSGRQFSNSRSEMNVSTLELGDSALYLCASSFNSNKTPRQPLNGYTFGSGTRLTVV.

About this clone: In the same sample, other DNA sequences code for this CDR3. The V gene is TRBV9, the J gene TRBJ1-1; TRBD1 might be the D (5 bases). The CDR3 extends over 13 amino acids. CDR1 is SGDLS and CDR2 is YYNGEE in the germline V gene. V lost 2 bases and J 1 base, leaving 6 bases between the germline ends. As DNA, the CDR3 is TGTGCCAGCAGCGTCCAGGGGAACACTGAAGCTTTCTTT. Translated: CASSVQGNTEAFF.

The chain employs TRBV7-2 and TRBJ2-5; D is perhaps TRBD2 (5 bases). Germline V CDR1 and CDR2: SGHTA, FQGNSA. V lost 2 bases and J 5 bases, leaving 9 bases between the germline ends. The CDR3 loop spans 13 amino acids. The DNA of the CDR3 is TGTGCCAGCAGCTTAAGACGCGGGGAGACCCAGTACTTC. It is translated as CASSLRRGETQYF. The entire variable domain, with the rest obtained from reference TRBV7-2 and TRBJ2-5, is as follows: GAGVSQSPSNKVTEKGKDVELRCDPISGHTALYWYRQSLGQGLEFLIYFQGNSAPDKSGLPSDRFSAERTGGSVSTLTIQRTQQEDSAVYLCASSLRRGETQYFGPGTRLLVL.

This chain uses TRBV6-6 with TRBJ1-3; possibly TRBD1 for D (5 bases). V lost 5 bases and J lost 2, with 10 bases in between. Germline CDR1 and CDR2: MNHNY and SVGAGI (reference sequence). The CDR3 is 14 amino acids. CDR3 protein: CASSPPRAGNTIYF. The DNA for the CDR3 is TGTGCCAGCAGTCCCCCCAGGGCTGGAAACACCATATATTTT.

The V call is TRBV28, the J call TRBJ1-2; 8 nucleotides match TRBD1. Germline CDR1 and CDR2: MDHEN and SYDVKM. Trimming cost V 6 bases and J 7 bases; bases outside gene matches: 7. This CDR3 is 13 amino acids long. The CDR3 DNA is TGTGCCAGCAGGGTGGACAGGGTCGGTGGCTACACCTTC. Translating it yields CASRVDRVGGYTF.

CDR3 residues: CASSLVINEQFF. The CDR3 region has the DNA TGTGCCAGCAGCTTAGTAATAAATGAGCAGTTCTTC. The chain couples TRBV13 to TRBJ2-1; no clear D gene. The CDR3 length is 12 residues. Per germline, CDR1 PRHDT and CDR2 FYEKMQ (reference sequence). The V gene lost 1 base and the J gene lost 7 bases, with 5 bases spanning the gap.

V gene TRBV27 combines with J gene TRBJ2-3; maybe TRBD1 (5 bases). The CDR3 runs 13 residues. Germline CDR1 and CDR2: MNHEY and SMNVEV (reference sequence). With 2 bases removed from V and 10 bases from J, the gap between germline ends came to 13 bases. CDR3 protein: CASSLGARLPQYF. CDR3 DNA: TGTGCCAGCAGTTTAGGGGCTCGACTTCCGCAGTATTTT.

The chain recombines TRBV18 with TRBJ1-1, with 10 bases aligning to TRBD1. CDR3 length: 15 amino acids. In germline, CDR1 is KGHSH, CDR2 LQKENI. Trimming at V came to 4 bases and at J to 0 bases, leaving 2 bases not matched to a gene. The CDR3, as DNA: TGTGCCAGCTCACAGGGACAGGGGTTGAACACTGAAGCTTTCTTT. This encodes CASSQGQGLNTEAFF.

The chain employs TRBV6-5 and TRBJ2-2; D gene ambiguous. Germline values: CDR1 MNHEY, CDR2 SVGAGI. V was pared by 2 bases and J by 0 bases, with 7 bases between. This CDR3 has 15 residues. The CDR3 sequence: CASSYTRSNTGELFF. The DNA of the CDR3 is TGTGCCAGCAGTTACACCAGGTCGAACACCGGGGAGCTGTTTTTT.

This chain uses TRBV7-7 with TRBJ2-5; 9 bases fit TRBD1. The germline V gene has CDR1 SSHAT and CDR2 FNYEAQ (reference sequence). The length of the CDR3 is 16 residues. As DNA, the CDR3 is TGTGCTAGTTCCCGAGATTTGGACAGGGGACGGGAGACCCAGTACTTC. It yields the protein CASSRDLDRGRETQYF.

The gene calls are TRBV30 and TRBJ1-5; D is possibly TRBD1 (5 bases). This CDR3 is 13 amino acids long. Germline V lookup: CDR1 GTSNPN, CDR2 SVGIG (reference sequence). The ends were cut back, 0 bases at V and 8 bases at J, with 11 bases in the middle. CDR3 in amino acids: CAWSVQGKEPQHF. As DNA, the CDR3 is TGTGCCTGGAGTGTTCAGGGTAAGGAGCCCCAGCATTTT.

The chain carries TRBV9 and TRBJ2-5; the D gene is possibly TRBD2 (6 bases). In germline, CDR1 is SGDLS, CDR2 YYNGEE. This CDR3 has 15 residues. Trimming took off 3 bases at V and 2 bases at J, with 14 bases between the two ends. In DNA form, the CDR3 reads TGTGCCAGCAGCGCGGGGAGTGCGGGGCAAGAGACCCAGTACTTC. Protein sequence: CASSAGSAGQETQYF. The entire variable domain, with the rest obtained from reference TRBV9 and TRBJ2-5, is as follows: DSGVTQTPKHLITATGQRVTLRCSPRSGDLSVYWYQQSLDQGLQFLIQYYNGEERAKGNILERFSAQQFPDLHSELNLSSLELGDSALYFCASSAGSAGQETQYFGPGTRLLVL.

The chain recombines TRBV11-2 with TRBJ2-1; 9 bases match TRBD2. The CDR3 loop spans 14 amino acids. Per the germline V gene, CDR1 is SGHAT and CDR2 is FQNNGV. V shed 1 base, J shed 7 bases, and the junction held 2 bases outside the gene matches. As DNA, the CDR3 is TGTGCCAGCAGCTTAGGCGGGAGGGTGAATGAGCAGTTCTTC. It translates to CASSLGGRVNEQFF.

This rearrangement joins TRBV2 to TRBJ1-2, with D uncertain. This CDR3 contains 11 residues. The V end lost 8 bases, the J end lost 3 bases, and 7 bases lay between the germline ends. From germline, CDR1 is SNHLY and CDR2 FYNNEI. CDR3 sequence reads: CASVPYYGYTF. The CDR3 DNA follows: TGTGCCAGCGTCCCCTACTATGGCTACACCTTC.

As to this clone: Other nucleotide sequences in the sample specify the same CDR3. V and J are TRBV9 and TRBJ2-1; maybe TRBD2 (6 bases). The CDR3 is 15 residues long. Trimming pared 0 bases from V and 6 bases from J, leaving 13 bases between. In germline, CDR1 is SGDLS, CDR2 YYNGEE. CDR3 residues: CASSVDARGGNEQFF. CDR3 bases: TGTGCCAGCAGCGTAGATGCCCGGGGAGGCAATGAGCAGTTCTTC.

V is TRBV7-2 and J is TRBJ1-2, with a possible D match to TRBD1 (5 bases). Germline CDR1 and CDR2: SGHTA and FQGNSA. The CDR3 has 16 residues. V was trimmed by 0 bases and J by 4 bases, leaving 15 bases between them. The CDR3 protein is CASSLAGTSGGYGYTF. CDR3 in DNA: TGTGCCAGCAGCTTAGCCGGGACCTCGGGGGGCTATGGCTACACCTTC.

The chain has TRBV7-9 and TRBJ1-4; 7 bases map to TRBD1. CDR1 is SEHNR, CDR2 FQNEAQ, per germline (reference sequence). The ends lost 3 bases at V and 7 bases at J; junction bases unmatched: 5. This CDR3 spans 14 amino acids. CDR3 coding DNA: TGTGCCAGCAGCTTCGACAGGGTTGCTGAAAAACTGTTTTTT. Amino acids: CASSFDRVAEKLFF.

The V gene is TRBV7-2, the J gene TRBJ2-1, with TRBD2 matching 7 bases. From germline, CDR1 is SGHTA and CDR2 FQGNSA. Unmatched junction bases numbered 22, after V lost 8 bases and J lost 9 bases. This CDR3 spans 17 amino acids. CDR3 sequence: CASLSWRMGGPAGEQFF. The CDR3 DNA reads as TGTGCCAGCCTCTCTTGGAGGATGGGAGGGCCGGCAGGTGAGCAGTTCTTC. Using reference TRBV7-2 and TRBJ2-1 for the parts outside the CDR3, the full variable domain is GAGVSQSPSNKVTEKGKDVELRCDPISGHTALYWYRQSLGQGLEFLIYFQGNSAPDKSGLPSDRFSAERTGGSVSTLTIQRTQQEDSAVYLCASLSWRMGGPAGEQFFGPGTRLTVL.